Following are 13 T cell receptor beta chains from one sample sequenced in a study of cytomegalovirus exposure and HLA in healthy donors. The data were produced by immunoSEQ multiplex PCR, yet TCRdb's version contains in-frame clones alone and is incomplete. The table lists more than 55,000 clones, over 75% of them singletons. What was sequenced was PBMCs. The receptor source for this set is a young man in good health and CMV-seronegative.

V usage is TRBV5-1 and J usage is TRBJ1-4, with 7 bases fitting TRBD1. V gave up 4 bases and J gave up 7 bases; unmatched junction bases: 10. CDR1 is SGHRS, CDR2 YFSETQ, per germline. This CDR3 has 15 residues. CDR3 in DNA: TGCGCCAGCAGCCCGCGGACAGGTTCGGGTGAAAAACTGTTTTTT. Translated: CASSPRTGSGEKLFF. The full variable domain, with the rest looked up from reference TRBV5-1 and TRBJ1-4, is KAGVTQTPRYLIKTRGQQVTLSCSPISGHRSVSWYQQTPGQGLQFLFEYFSETQRNKGNFPGRFSGRQFSNSRSEMNVSTLELGDSALYLCASSPRTGSGEKLFFGSGTQLSVL.

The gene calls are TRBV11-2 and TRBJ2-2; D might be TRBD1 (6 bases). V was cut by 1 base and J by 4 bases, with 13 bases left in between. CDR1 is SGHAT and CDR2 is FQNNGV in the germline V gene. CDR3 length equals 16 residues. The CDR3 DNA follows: TGTGCCAGCAGCTTAGGGATACAGGGTCTCACCGGGGAGCTGTTTTTT. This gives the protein CASSLGIQGLTGELFF.

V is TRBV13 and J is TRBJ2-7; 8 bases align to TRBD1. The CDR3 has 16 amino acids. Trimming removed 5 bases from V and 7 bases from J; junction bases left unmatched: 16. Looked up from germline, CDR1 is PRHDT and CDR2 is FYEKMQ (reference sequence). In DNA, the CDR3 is TGTGCCAGCAGCGCCAAGGCTAGGACAGGGTTTAGGGAGCAGTACTTC. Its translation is CASSAKARTGFREQYF.

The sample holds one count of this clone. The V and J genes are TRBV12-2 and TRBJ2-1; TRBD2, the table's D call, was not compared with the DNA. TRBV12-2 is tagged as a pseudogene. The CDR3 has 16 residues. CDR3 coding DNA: TGTGCAAGTCGCTTAGCGAACACTAGCGGACGGTGTGAGCAGTTCTTC. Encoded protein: CASRLANTSGRCEQFF.

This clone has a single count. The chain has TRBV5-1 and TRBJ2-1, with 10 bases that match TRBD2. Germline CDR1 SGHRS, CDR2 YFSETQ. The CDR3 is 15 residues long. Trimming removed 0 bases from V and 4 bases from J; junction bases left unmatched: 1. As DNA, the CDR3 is TGCGCCAGCAGCTTGGATAGCGGGGGGTACAATGAGCAGTTCTTC. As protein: CASSLDSGGYNEQFF.

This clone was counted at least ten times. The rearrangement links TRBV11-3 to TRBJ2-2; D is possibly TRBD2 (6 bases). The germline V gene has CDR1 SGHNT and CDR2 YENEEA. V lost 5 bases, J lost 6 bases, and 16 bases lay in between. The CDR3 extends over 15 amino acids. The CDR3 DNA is TGTGCCAGCAGCCCGGAGGGGAGATGGGCCGGGGAGCTGTTTTTT. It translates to CASSPEGRWAGELFF.

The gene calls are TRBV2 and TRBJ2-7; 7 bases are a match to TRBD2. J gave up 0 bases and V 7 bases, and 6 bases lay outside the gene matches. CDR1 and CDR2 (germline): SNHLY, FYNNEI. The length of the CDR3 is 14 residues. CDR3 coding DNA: TGTGCCAGCACCCTAGGCGGGAGCTCCTACGAGCAGTACTTC. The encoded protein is CASTLGGSSYEQYF.

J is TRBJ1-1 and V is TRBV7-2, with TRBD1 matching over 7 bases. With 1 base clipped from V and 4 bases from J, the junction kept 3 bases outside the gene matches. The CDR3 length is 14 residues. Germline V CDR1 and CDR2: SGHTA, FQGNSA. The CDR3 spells CASSLGYRGTEAFF. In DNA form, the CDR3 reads TGTGCCAGCAGCTTAGGTTACAGGGGCACTGAAGCTTTCTTT.

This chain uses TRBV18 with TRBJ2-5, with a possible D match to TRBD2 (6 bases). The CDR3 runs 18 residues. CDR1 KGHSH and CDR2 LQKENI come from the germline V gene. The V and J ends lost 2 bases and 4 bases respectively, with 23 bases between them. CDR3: CASSPWAVATGERETQYF. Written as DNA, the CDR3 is TGTGCCAGCTCACCATGGGCGGTCGCGACGGGAGAGCGAGAGACCCAGTACTTC. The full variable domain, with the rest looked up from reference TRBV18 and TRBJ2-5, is NAGVMQNPRHLVRRRGQEARLRCSPMKGHSHVYWYRQLPEEGLKFMVYLQKENIIDESGMPKERFSAEFPKEGPSILRIQQVVRGDSAAYFCASSPWAVATGERETQYFGPGTRLLVL.

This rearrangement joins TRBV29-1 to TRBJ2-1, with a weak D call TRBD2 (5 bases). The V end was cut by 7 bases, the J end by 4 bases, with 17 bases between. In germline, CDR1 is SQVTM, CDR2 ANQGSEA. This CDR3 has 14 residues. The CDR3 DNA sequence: TGCAGCGGTTGGACTCCCTCTCGATACAATGAGCAGTTCTTC. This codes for CSGWTPSRYNEQFF.

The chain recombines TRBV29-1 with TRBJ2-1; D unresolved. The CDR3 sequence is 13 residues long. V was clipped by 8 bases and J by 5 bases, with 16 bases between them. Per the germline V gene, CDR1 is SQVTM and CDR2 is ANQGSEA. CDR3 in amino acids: CSLSQRRNNEQFF. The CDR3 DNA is TGCAGCCTTTCGCAGCGCCGAAACAATGAGCAGTTCTTC.

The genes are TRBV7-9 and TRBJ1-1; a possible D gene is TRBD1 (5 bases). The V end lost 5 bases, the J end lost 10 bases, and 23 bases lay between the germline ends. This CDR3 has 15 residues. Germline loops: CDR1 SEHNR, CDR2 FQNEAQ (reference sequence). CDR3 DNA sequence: TGTGCCAGCAGCCTCCCGGGGGGACCGGTGTTCGGAGCTTTCTTT. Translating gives CASSLPGGPVFGAFF.

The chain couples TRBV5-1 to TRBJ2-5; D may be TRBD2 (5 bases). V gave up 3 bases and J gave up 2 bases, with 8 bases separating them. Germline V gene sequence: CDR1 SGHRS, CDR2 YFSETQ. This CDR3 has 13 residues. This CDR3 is CASSSGLQETQYF. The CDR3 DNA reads TGCGCCAGCAGCTCGGGATTACAAGAGACCCAGTACTTC.